This record covers a single T cell receptor (beta chain). Its antigen is still unknown. The record originates from a study of a mutant IDH1 vaccine in newly diagnosed glioma. Across the whole study: Vaccines were first given 4-6 weeks after radiotherapy alone, or with temozolomide cycles. Before enrollment, patients got radiotherapy alone, temozolomide alone, or mostly the combination.

Time point: week 47, end of study. Vaccination comprised doses that each held 300 ug of mutant IDH1 20-mer peptide, plus topical imiquimod. Each tumor in the donors was a new WHO grade 3 or 4 astrocytoma, IDH1-mutant and ATRX-lost. Generated by immunoSEQ multiplex PCR, the TCRdb table keeps only in-frame clones and is missing some. The sample lists about 55,000 clones, more than 75% occurring once. Germline values: CDR1 SGHDT, CDR2 YYEEEE. The length of the CDR3 is 13 residues. V lost 0 bases and J lost 7, with 8 bases in between. The TCR originated in a woman between 35 and 50 years old with glioma. Some clones in this sample may be carry-over from other donors' samples. The chain carries TRBV5-6 and TRBJ2-1, with TRBD1 as a possible D gene (5 bases). Sample: PBMCs, taken from a glioma patient whose treatment included an IDH1 peptide vaccine. This CDR3 is CASSLGGRNEQFF. CDR3 coding DNA: TGTGCCAGCAGCTTGGGGGGCCGGAATGAGCAGTTCTTC.